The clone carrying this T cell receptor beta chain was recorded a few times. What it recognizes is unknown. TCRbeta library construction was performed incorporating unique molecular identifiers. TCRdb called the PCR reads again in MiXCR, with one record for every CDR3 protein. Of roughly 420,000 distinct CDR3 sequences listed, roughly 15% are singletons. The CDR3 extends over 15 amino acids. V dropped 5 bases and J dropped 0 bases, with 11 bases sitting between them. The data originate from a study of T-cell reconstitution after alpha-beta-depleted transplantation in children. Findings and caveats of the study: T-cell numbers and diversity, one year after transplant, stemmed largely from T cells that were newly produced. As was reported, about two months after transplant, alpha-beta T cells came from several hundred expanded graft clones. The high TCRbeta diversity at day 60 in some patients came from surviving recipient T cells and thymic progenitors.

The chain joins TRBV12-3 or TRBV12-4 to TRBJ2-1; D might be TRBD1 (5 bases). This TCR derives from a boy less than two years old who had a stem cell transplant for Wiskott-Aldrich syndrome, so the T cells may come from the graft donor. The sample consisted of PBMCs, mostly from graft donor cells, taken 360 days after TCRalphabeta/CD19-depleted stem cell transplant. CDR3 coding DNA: TGTGCCAGCAGTCGCAGAAGGGGCTCCTACAATGAGCAGTTCTTC. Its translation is CASSRRRGSYNEQFF.